Presented here are 15 T cell receptor beta chains from one specimen sequenced in a study of cytomegalovirus exposure and HLA in healthy donors. This PCR relied on a set of 60 Vbeta primers and 13 Jbeta primers. TCRdb's table, derived via immunoSEQ multiplex PCR, lists solely in-frame clones and lacks some. Among 150,000 to 200,000 clones, 70% to 90% were seen once, and the ten largest hold about 7.7%. Sequencing used PBMCs. Source of these receptors: a woman aged 25 to 39 in good health and CMV-seropositive.

Only one count was recorded for this clone. The DNA for the CDR3 is TGTGCCAGCAGCTTGGGACAGGGCTTAGGCACCGGGGAGCTGTTTTTT. Protein: CASSLGQGLGTGELFF. This chain uses TRBV7-3 with TRBJ2-2; 9 nucleotides line up with TRBD1. Germline V gene lookup returns CDR1 SGHTA and CDR2 FQGTGA. Germline trimming cut 3 bases from V and 4 bases from J; bases unmatched to any gene: 6. The CDR3 has 16 amino acids.

The chain carries TRBV27 and TRBJ2-2, with TRBD2 as a possible D gene (6 bases). V gave up 4 bases and J gave up 4 bases, with 16 bases separating them. The CDR3 is 16 amino acids. Germline V lookup: CDR1 MNHEY, CDR2 SMNVEV (reference sequence). CDR3 bases: TGTGCCAGCAGTTCCCCTGCGGGGTCTTTCACCGGGGAGCTGTTTTTT. This gives the protein CASSSPAGSFTGELFF.

V and J are TRBV4-1 and TRBJ2-1, with D possibly being TRBD2 (6 bases). Trimming pared 4 bases from V and 2 bases from J, leaving 15 bases between. Germline assignment: CDR1 MGHRA and CDR2 YSYEKL. The CDR3 spans 16 residues. The CDR3 region is CASSPRTGETYNEQFF. The CDR3 region has the DNA TGCGCCAGCAGCCCCCGAACGGGGGAAACCTACAATGAGCAGTTCTTC.

The CDR3 region is CASSYQGGPYEQYF. The CDR3 coding sequence is TGTGCCAGCAGCTACCAGGGGGGACCCTACGAGCAGTACTTC. The genes are TRBV7-2 and TRBJ2-5, with D perhaps TRBD1 (7 bases). The DNA end is a closer match to TRBJ2-7, so the J assignment may be wrong. Germline assignment: CDR1 SGHTA and CDR2 FQGNSA. The CDR3 covers 14 residues.

The V and J genes are TRBV7-3 and TRBJ1-1; D is perhaps TRBD1 (5 bases). V lost 0 bases, J lost 0 bases, and 11 bases lay in between. This CDR3 comprises 16 residues. The V gene's germline CDR1 is SGHTA and CDR2 FQGTGA. DNA of the CDR3: TGTGCCAGCAGCTTAACGCACAGGAACTTGAACACTGAAGCTTTCTTT. It codes for CASSLTHRNLNTEAFF.

The chain combines TRBV11-2 with TRBJ1-1; 9 nucleotides agree with TRBD1. CDR3 size: 14 residues. CDR1 is SGHAT and CDR2 is FQNNGV in the germline V gene. Trimming cost V 6 bases and J 3 bases; bases outside gene matches: 5. CDR3 nucleotides: TGTGCCAGCAGTAAGGACAGGGGATACACTGAAGCTTTCTTT. It is translated as CASSKDRGYTEAFF.

The chain combines TRBV27 with TRBJ1-3, with 7 bases lining up with TRBD1. V shed 6 bases and J 4 bases; nucleotides not matched to a gene: 9. The germline gives CDR1 MNHEY, CDR2 SMNVEV (reference sequence). This CDR3 has 15 residues. Here the CDR3 reads CASRRDPGQGNTIYF. The DNA of the CDR3 is TGTGCCAGCAGGAGGGACCCGGGACAGGGAAACACCATATATTTT.

A single count supports this clone. The rearrangement uses TRBV5-4 and TRBJ1-6, with 9 bases lining up with TRBD1. In germline, CDR1 is SGHNT, CDR2 YYREEE (reference sequence). V lost 2 bases and J lost 10; bases outside the gene matches: 10. The CDR3 sequence is 16 residues long. DNA of the CDR3: TGTGCCAGCAGCTTTGGGCGGACAGGGGTAGACTCACCCCTCCACTTT. Its protein product is CASSFGRTGVDSPLHF.

The genes are TRBV11-2 and TRBJ1-2, with TRBD1 matching 7 bases. With 5 bases clipped from V and 4 bases from J, the junction kept 4 bases outside the gene matches. Germline V gene data show CDR1 as SGHAT and CDR2 as FQNNGV. The CDR3 has 13 amino acids. The CDR3 is CASSQRGLYGYTF. In DNA, the CDR3 is TGTGCCAGCAGCCAAAGGGGGCTCTATGGCTACACCTTC.

The V gene is TRBV30, the J gene TRBJ1-2; D may be TRBD1 (5 bases). The CDR3 has 13 residues. Germline loops: CDR1 GTSNPN, CDR2 SVGIG (reference sequence). Trimming removed 2 bases from V and 8 bases from J, with 15 bases in between. The CDR3, as DNA: TGTGCCTGGAGTCCCAGGGTAAGGAGCGGCTACACCTTC. Encoded protein: CAWSPRVRSGYTF.

The CDR3 DNA sequence: TGTGCCAGCTCTCGCGGGGGGCCTGGGTCCTACGAGCAGTACTTC. Residues: CASSRGGPGSYEQYF. V is TRBV18 and J is TRBJ2-7; the match to TRBD2 covers 8 bases. Germline V gene data show CDR1 as KGHSH and CDR2 as LQKENI. CDR3 length: 15 amino acids. V shed 6 bases, J shed 1 base, and the junction held 8 bases outside the gene matches.

This clone came up once. The chain carries TRBV7-6 and TRBJ2-2; TRBD2 matches at 8 bases. V was clipped by 3 bases and J by 0 bases; unmatched bases: 3. This CDR3 is built from 16 residues. CDR1 is SGHVS and CDR2 is FNYEAQ in the germline V gene. CDR3 DNA: TGTGCCAGCAGCTTCTCAGCGGGGGCGAACACCGGGGAGCTGTTTTTT. Translating gives CASSFSAGANTGELFF.

The genes are TRBV7-2 and TRBJ1-2, with 9 nucleotides matching TRBD1. V gave up 5 bases and J gave up 5 bases; unmatched junction bases: 6. The CDR3 runs 14 residues. Germline-derived CDR1 and CDR2 are SGHTA and FQGNSA. The CDR3 is CASSPRDRAYGYTF. CDR3 nucleotides: TGTGCCAGCAGCCCACGGGACAGGGCGTATGGCTACACCTTC.

In its sample, this clone was seen a few times. The chain links TRBV5-6 to TRBJ2-3; 7 nucleotides match TRBD1. The germline CDR1 and CDR2 sequences are SGHDT and YYEEEE. The V and J ends lost 0 bases and 0 bases, in that order; junction bases with no gene match: 4. CDR3 length: 16 residues. The DNA for the CDR3 is TGTGCCAGCAGCTTGGAATGGGACAGTAGCACAGATACGCAGTATTTT. Encoded protein: CASSLEWDSSTDTQYF.

The CDR3 DNA follows: TGTGCCAGCAGCCTTATGAGGTCAGGAGGAGGGCAGCCCCAGCATTTT. Its protein product is CASSLMRSGGGQPQHF. This rearrangement joins TRBV5-6 to TRBJ1-5; no reliable D call. V was cut by 4 bases and J by 7 bases, with 21 bases left in between. This CDR3 is 16 amino acids long. Germline loops: CDR1 SGHDT, CDR2 YYEEEE.